Detailed here is one T cell receptor (beta chain). In the study's own analysis: Amplification from reference gene primers served as the basis for estimated nucleated cell counts. Assay used: immunoSEQ multiplex PCR; TCRdb lists only in-frame clones, some missing. The V and J calls and clone size were taken over from that table, and D and trimming were inferred from the DNA. The repertoire holds about 330,000 clones, with 80% to 90% as singletons. Looked up from germline, CDR1 is KGHDR and CDR2 is SFDVKD. Trimming stripped 7 bases from V and 3 bases from J, with 14 bases between. CDR3 length equals 14 residues. The record originates from a study of blood T cell repertoires in COVID-19. About the study: In each case, the material was cDNA or gDNA derived from T cells, B-cell-depleted T cells, or PBMCs.

The participants were between about 18 and 95 years old and came from some 23 US areas. The rearrangement uses TRBV24-1 and TRBJ1-2; D may be TRBD1 (5 bases). What was sequenced was PBMCs or T cells enriched from blood (not recorded which). This sequence originates from a man aged 25-45 years who had recovered from COVID-19. CDR3 sequence reads: CATRGAGSDYGYTF. Written as DNA, the CDR3 is TGTGCCACCAGAGGGGCAGGGTCAGACTATGGCTACACCTTC.